The clone carrying this TCR beta chain was counted a single time. The data belong to a study of blood T cell repertoires in COVID-19. V was clipped by 0 bases and J by 4 bases, with 16 bases between them. The CDR3 is made up of 16 amino acids. Germline V gene sequence: CDR1 SGHDT, CDR2 YYEEEE. Assay used: immunoSEQ multiplex PCR; TCRdb lists only in-frame clones, some missing. This sample carries about 260,000 clones, around 86% of them seen once, and the ten largest clones take around a tenth. J is TRBJ1-2 and V is TRBV5-6; D is possibly TRBD1 (5 bases). Specimen: peripheral blood. This receptor was taken from a man aged 35-49 years who had recovered from COVID-19. The CDR3, as DNA: TGTGCCAGCAGCTTGGCCGTAGACAGCCAATCCTATGGCTACACCTTC. Protein sequence: CASSLAVDSQSYGYTF.